A selection of T cell receptor beta chains follows, all from one sample in a study of blood T cell repertoires in COVID-19. Data came from immunoSEQ multiplex PCR; TCRdb stores just in-frame clones and leaves some out. The profile shows 100,000 to 150,000 clones, 55% to 75% of them singletons. Input material: peripheral blood. All receptors derive from a human donor with acute or convalescent COVID-19. The donor label of this sample is uncertain. The CDR3 runs from the conserved cysteine through the conserved F or W. The order of the fields is J gene, clone size, V gene, D gene, CDR3 protein, CDR3 DNA. A D gene is named only where the DNA matches it firmly. A clone size is listed for some rows: how often the clone was seen (once, few, many), or a class if it is expanded.

TRBJ1-2,NA,TRBV30,TRBD1,CAWSVPRGRGYGYTF,TGTGCCTGGAGTGTTCCCAGGGGGCGAGGCTATGGCTACACCTTC
TRBJ1-2,NA,TRBV5-6,TRBD1,CASSNRDRGPYGYTF,TGTGCCAGCAGCAACCGGGACAGGGGGCCTTACGGCTACACCTTC
TRBJ2-7,many,TRBV4-1,NA,CASSQESGAGREQYF,TGCGCCAGCAGCCAAGAATCCGGGGCGGGACGTGAGCAGTACTTC
TRBJ1-2,NA,TRBV6-5,NA,CASSQPTGYGYTF,TGTGCCAGCAGTCAACCGACAGGCTATGGCTACACCTTC
TRBJ2-5,NA,TRBV5-1,TRBD2,CASSLGVGRRQETQYF,TGCGCCAGCAGCTTGGGGGTCGGGAGGAGACAAGAGACCCAGTACTTC
TRBJ2-5,NA,TRBV28,TRBD1,CASTTDRTTRKTQYF,TGTGCCAGCACTACGGACAGGACCACGCGCAAGACCCAGTACTTC
TRBJ1-2,NA,TRBV3-1/TRBV3-2,TRBD1,CASSQGPSGQYYGYTF,TGTGCCAGCAGCCAAGGGCCTTCGGGACAGTACTATGGCTACACCTTC
TRBJ1-2,NA,TRBV27,TRBD1,CASAQGISRGYTF,TGTGCCAGCGCACAGGGGATTTCGCGTGGCTACACCTTC
TRBJ2-1,few,TRBV14,TRBD1,CASSQLLGQGANNEQFF,TGTGCCAGCAGCCAATTATTAGGGCAGGGGGCCAACAATGAGCAGTTCTTC
TRBJ2-5,NA,TRBV13,NA,CASSPGGYTQYF,TGTGCCAGCAGCCCCGGAGGGTACACCCAGTACTTC
TRBJ2-4,few,TRBV11-2,NA,CASSPSRIAKNIQYF,TGTGCCAGCAGCCCCTCCCGTATAGCCAAAAACATTCAGTACTTC
TRBJ1-6,NA,TRBV7-9,NA,CASSLYGNSPLHF,TGTGCCAGCAGCTTATACGGGAATTCACCCCTCCACTTT
TRBJ2-7,NA,TRBV5-1,NA,CASSQRTPEGKYEQYF,TGCGCCAGCAGCCAGCGGACTCCTGAAGGGAAATACGAGCAGTACTTC
TRBJ2-7,NA,TRBV28,TRBD1,CASSGGTGLYEQYF,TGTGCCAGCAGTGGGGGGACAGGGCTGTACGAGCAGTACTTC
TRBJ2-1,once,TRBV28,NA,CASKTQYSYNEQFF,TGTGCCAGCAAGACACAATACTCCTACAATGAGCAGTTCTTC
TRBJ2-3,NA,TRBV7-6,TRBD2,CASSLTPASLGRADTQYF,TGTGCCAGCAGCTTAACCCCCGCGAGCTTGGGGAGGGCAGATACGCAGTATTTT
TRBJ1-2,NA,TRBV5-1,NA,CASSAGSEGYGYTF,TGCGCCAGCAGCGCCGGTTCCGAGGGCTATGGCTACACCTTC
TRBJ2-5,NA,TRBV27,TRBD2,CASSFLGRDQETQYF,TGTGCCAGCAGTTTCCTGGGGAGGGACCAAGAGACCCAGTACTTC
TRBJ2-6,NA,TRBV5-8,NA,CASSLAVSSGANVLTF,TGTGCCAGCAGCTTGGCTGTGAGTTCTGGGGCCAACGTCCTGACTTTC
TRBJ2-7,NA,TRBV5-1,NA,CASSPYRDEQYF,TGCGCCAGCAGCCCATACAGGGACGAGCAGTACTTC
TRBJ1-3,NA,TRBV5-1,NA,CASSPGSRNTIYF,TGCGCCAGCAGCCCAGGATCCCGAAACACCATATATTTT
TRBJ1-1,NA,TRBV13,NA,CASSLDTNTEAFF,TGTGCCAGCAGCCTGGACACGAACACTGAAGCTTTCTTT
TRBJ2-3,NA,TRBV18,TRBD2,CASPPSGVSTDTQYF,TGTGCCAGCCCTCCTAGCGGAGTAAGCACAGATACGCAGTATTTT
TRBJ1-4,NA,TRBV11-2,TRBD1,CASSPRQGGKLFF,TGTGCCAGCAGCCCCCGACAGGGGGGCAAACTGTTTTTT
TRBJ2-5,NA,TRBV18,TRBD2,CASSALAGGAQETQYF,TGTGCCAGCTCAGCTCTAGCGGGGGGCGCCCAAGAGACCCAGTACTTC
TRBJ1-3,NA,TRBV11-1,NA,CASSFLSGSENTIYF,TGTGCCAGCAGCTTTTTATCAGGATCGGAAAACACCATATATTTT